This paragraph reports one T cell receptor beta chain. Its antigen is currently unknown. The study profiled TCR beta VDJ and CDR3 using genomic DNA as template. TCRdb fed the reads into MiXCR, producing one record per CDR3 protein. This sample has 150,000 to 200,000 distinct CDR3 sequences; around three fifths occur once, and the top ten carry about 45%. The sample originates from a study of CD8+CD57+ T cells in acquired aplastic anemia. Study at large: Average DNA yield from sorted CD4+ and CD8+ cells was approximately 3 ug.

The CDR3 sequence is 14 residues long. The germline CDR1 and CDR2 sequences are LNHDA and SQIVND (reference sequence). Trimming left V 5 bases short and J 4 bases short, with 12 bases between. Study-wide points: For CD8+ Simpson's diversity, patients and controls showed no significant difference. Patients had twenty-nine CD8+ CDR3 sequences in common with controls (the shared set).

Sequencing was performed on sorted CD4+, CD8+, or CD8+CD57+ T cells (not recorded which) from PBMCs. This chain links TRBV19 with TRBJ1-3; D not certain. This TCR was sampled from a human donor with severe aplastic anemia or a healthy control (not recorded which). The CDR3 sequence: CASSLPQAGNTIYF. The CDR3 coding sequence is TGTGCCAGTAGTTTACCTCAAGCGGGAAACACCATATATTTT.